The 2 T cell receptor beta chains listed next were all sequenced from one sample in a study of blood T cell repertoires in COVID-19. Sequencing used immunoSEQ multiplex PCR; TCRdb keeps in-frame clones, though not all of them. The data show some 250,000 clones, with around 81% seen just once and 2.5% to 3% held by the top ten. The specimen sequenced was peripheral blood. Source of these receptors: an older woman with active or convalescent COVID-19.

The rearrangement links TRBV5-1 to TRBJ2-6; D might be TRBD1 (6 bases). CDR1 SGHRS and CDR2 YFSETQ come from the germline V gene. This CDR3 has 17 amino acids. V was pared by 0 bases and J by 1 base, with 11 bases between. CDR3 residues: CASSLVFTGSGANVLTF. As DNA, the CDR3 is TGCGCCAGCAGCTTGGTCTTTACAGGGTCTGGGGCCAACGTCCTGACTTTC.

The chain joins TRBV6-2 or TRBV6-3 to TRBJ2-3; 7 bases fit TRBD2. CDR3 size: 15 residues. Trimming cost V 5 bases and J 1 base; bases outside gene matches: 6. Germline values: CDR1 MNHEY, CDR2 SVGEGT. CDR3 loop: CASSRSGAGTDTQYF. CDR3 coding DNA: TGTGCCAGCAGTCGAAGCGGGGCGGGCACAGATACGCAGTATTTT.